The 21 T cell receptor beta chains below come from one sample, sequenced in a study of blood T cell repertoires in COVID-19. Generated by immunoSEQ multiplex PCR, the TCRdb table keeps only in-frame clones and is missing some. This table holds roughly 140,000 clones, about 84% found once. Specimen: peripheral blood. The receptors come from a man between 60 and 75 years old with active or convalescent COVID-19.

This chain joins TRBV7-9 and TRBJ2-2, with 9 positions matching TRBD2. Germline-derived CDR1 and CDR2 are SEHNR and FQNEAQ (reference sequence). The CDR3 loop spans 17 amino acids. V gave up 5 bases and J gave up 6 bases; unmatched junction bases: 13. The CDR3 DNA reads as TGTGCCAGCAGCCTTCCTGGCGGCGGGAGGGCCCCCGGGGAGCTGTTTTTT. This gives the protein CASSLPGGGRAPGELFF.

The chain couples TRBV13 to TRBJ2-7; D unresolved. The CDR3 contains 14 residues. Germline V gene data show CDR1 as PRHDT and CDR2 as FYEKMQ (reference sequence). V gave up 1 base and J gave up 6 bases, with 13 bases separating them. In nucleotides, the CDR3 is TGTGCCAGCAGCTTAGCTTCAGTTGGCGGCGAGCAGTACTTC. This codes for CASSLASVGGEQYF.

As for this clone: An end of the junction does not agree with germline; a read error may underlie this. The chain couples TRBV14 to TRBJ2-7, with D hard to call. CDR1 is SGHDN and CDR2 is FVKESK in the germline V gene. This CDR3 contains 12 residues. The CDR3 here is CASSQDVTFPCF. In DNA, the CDR3 is TGTGCCAGCAGCCAAGATGTCACTTTCCCTTGCTTC.

The rearrangement links TRBV7-9 to TRBJ1-1; D is ambiguous. The V gene's germline CDR1 is SEHNR and CDR2 FQNEAQ (reference sequence). The CDR3 length is 12 residues. V was pared by 5 bases and J by 1 base, with 5 bases between. Here the CDR3 DNA reads TGTGCCAGCAGCCCCCGGAACACTGAAGCTTTCTTT. It yields the protein CASSPRNTEAFF.

The CDR3 bases are TGTGCCAGCAGCTTCCAGGGACAGGGTACCTACGAGCAGTACTTC. This sequence encodes CASSFQGQGTYEQYF. This chain uses TRBV7-9 with TRBJ2-7; the match to TRBD1 covers 9 bases. The V gene end was trimmed by 3 bases and the J gene end by 2 bases; junction bases not matched to a gene: 5. This CDR3 has 15 amino acids. Germline CDR1 reads SEHNR; CDR2 reads FQNEAQ (reference sequence).

In regard to this clone: Distinct nucleotide sequences in the sample also encode this CDR3. The chain couples TRBV28 to TRBJ1-5, with D possibly being TRBD1 (5 bases). Trimming took 3 bases from V and 1 from J, leaving 7 bases between them. The CDR3 loop spans 14 amino acids. CDR1 is MDHEN, CDR2 SYDVKM, per germline. The CDR3 coding sequence is TGTGCCAGCAGTTTGGGGGGAAGCAATCAGCCCCAGCATTTT. This codes for CASSLGGSNQPQHF.

The CDR3 coding sequence is TGTGCCAGCAGTTTACAGGGCAATCAGCCCCAGCATTTT. It is translated as CASSLQGNQPQHF. The chain joins TRBV12-3 or TRBV12-4 to TRBJ1-5; no clear D gene. Trimming took off 2 bases at V and 2 bases at J, with 4 bases between the two ends. The CDR3 runs to 13 residues.

The V and J genes are TRBV7-9 and TRBJ2-5; 10 nucleotides agree with TRBD2. The V segment lost 1 base and the J segment 2 bases; nucleotides outside the gene matches: 4. Per germline, CDR1 SEHNR and CDR2 FQNEAQ (reference sequence). The CDR3 has 16 residues. In nucleotides, the CDR3 is TGTGCCAGCAGCTTAGTCGGGACTAGCGAGCAAGAGACCCAGTACTTC. Its translation: CASSLVGTSEQETQYF.

The rearrangement links TRBV5-6 to TRBJ1-5; tentatively, D is TRBD1 (6 bases). Germline assignment: CDR1 SGHDT and CDR2 YYEEEE. This CDR3 has 14 residues. Trimming shortened V by 4 bases and J by 2 bases, and 10 bases separated the two germline ends. CDR3 DNA sequence: TGTGCCAGCAGCCAGGGGTACGGCAATCAGCCCCAGCATTTT. Amino acids: CASSQGYGNQPQHF.

The genes are TRBV4-1 and TRBJ2-1, with TRBD2 matching over 8 bases. The ends lost 4 bases at V and 8 bases at J; junction bases unmatched: 10. Per the germline V gene, CDR1 is MGHRA and CDR2 is YSYEKL. The CDR3 has 15 residues. The CDR3 DNA follows: TGCGCCAGCAGCCTCCCCGGGACTAGTATTTATGAGCAGTTCTTC. This codes for CASSLPGTSIYEQFF.

This chain joins TRBV13 and TRBJ2-3; no clear D. CDR3 size: 16 residues. Germline values: CDR1 PRHDT, CDR2 FYEKMQ (reference sequence). Trimming stripped 2 bases from V and 2 bases from J, with 14 bases between. The CDR3 loop reads CASSLFGDANTDTQYF. In nucleotides, the CDR3 is TGTGCCAGCAGCTTATTTGGAGACGCAAACACAGATACGCAGTATTTT.

This clone was detected many times. This chain uses TRBV3-1 (or the pseudogene TRBV3-2) with TRBJ1-1; TRBD1 might be the D (5 bases). The CDR3 consists of 12 residues. CDR1 is LGHDT, CDR2 YNNKEL, per germline (reference sequence). V was shortened by 6 bases and J by 7 bases, with 12 bases between the two germline ends. Written as DNA, the CDR3 is TGTGCCAGCAGATCACATAGGGGTGAAGCTTTCTTT. It specifies CASRSHRGEAFF.

The rearrangement joins TRBV28 to TRBJ2-1; D is perhaps TRBD1 (6 bases). This CDR3 is built from 14 residues. Germline CDR1 reads MDHEN; CDR2 reads SYDVKM. The ends were cut back, 7 bases at V and 0 bases at J, with 10 bases in the middle. In nucleotides, the CDR3 is TGTGCCAGCATGGTGGACAGCTCCTACAATGAGCAGTTCTTC. This codes for CASMVDSSYNEQFF.

The chain joins TRBV14 to TRBJ1-2; D unclear. CDR3 length: 13 residues. Trimming took 4 bases from V and 5 from J, leaving 11 bases between them. Germline CDR1 and CDR2: SGHDN and FVKESK. The CDR3 protein is CASSPQRQYGYTF. The CDR3 region has the DNA TGTGCCAGCAGCCCCCAGCGGCAGTATGGCTACACCTTC.

The V gene is TRBV13, the J gene TRBJ2-3; possible D gene TRBD1, 5 bases. The CDR3 has 16 amino acids. The V gene's germline CDR1 is PRHDT and CDR2 FYEKMQ (reference sequence). Trimming cost V 4 bases and J 2 bases, with 16 bases left between them. The CDR3 sequence: CASSSLRAGNTDTQYF. CDR3 nucleotide sequence: TGTGCCAGCAGCTCCTTACGGGCAGGGAACACAGATACGCAGTATTTT.

The chain joins TRBV4-1 to TRBJ1-1; 8 positions agree with TRBD1. J was trimmed by 4 bases and V by 2 bases; bases with no gene match: 12. Germline V lookup: CDR1 MGHRA, CDR2 YSYEKL. CDR3 length: 17 amino acids. CDR3 sequence reads: CASSQWAQGDLPTEAFF. CDR3 bases: TGCGCCAGCAGCCAATGGGCACAGGGGGATTTACCCACTGAAGCTTTCTTT.

The V call is TRBV6-5, the J call TRBJ2-1, with D perhaps TRBD1 (5 bases). This CDR3 is 15 amino acids long. CDR1 is MNHEY, CDR2 SVGAGI, per germline. Trimming shortened V by 7 bases and J by 1 base, and 14 bases separated the two germline ends. The CDR3 is CASTQGRLSYNEQFF. The CDR3 DNA reads as TGTGCCAGCACCCAGGGCCGTCTTTCCTACAATGAGCAGTTCTTC.

Concerning this clone: At one end, the junction sequence differs from germline, possibly due to a read error. This sequence joins TRBV9 and TRBJ1-1; a weak D match, TRBD1 (5 bases). CDR3 length: 18 residues. From germline, CDR1 is SGDLS and CDR2 YYNGEE. The CDR3 bases are TGTGCCAGCAGCGACGACCCCACTAAGGCCAGGGTGAATACTGAAGCTTTCTTT. Its protein is CASSDDPTKARVNTEAFF.

Here the CDR3 reads CASSLSSPVSGNTIYF. In nucleotides, the CDR3 is TGTGCCAGCAGTTTATCGTCCCCGGTGTCTGGAAACACCATATATTTT. V usage is TRBV27 and J usage is TRBJ1-3; D not certain. Per the germline V gene, CDR1 is MNHEY and CDR2 is SMNVEV (reference sequence). The CDR3 has 16 amino acids. V was clipped by 0 bases and J by 1 base, with 10 bases between them.

Details on this clone: Possible read error: a much larger clone is one base away. The chain carries TRBV2 and TRBJ2-3; 11 bases match TRBD2. Per the germline V gene, CDR1 is SNHLY and CDR2 is FYNNEI. CDR3 length: 14 amino acids. Trimming cost V 5 bases and J 5 bases; bases outside gene matches: 3. The CDR3 DNA reads as TGTGCCAGCAGTCCCGGACTAGCGGGAGATACGCAGTATTTT. It codes for CASSPGLAGDTQYF.

In nucleotides, the CDR3 is TGTGCCAGCAGCTTAACGGGGCTGGACAGGGGGATCCCCTACGAGCAGTACTTC. Translated, it gives CASSLTGLDRGIPYEQYF. V usage is TRBV7-3 and J usage is TRBJ2-7, with TRBD1 identical over 10 bases. In germline, CDR1 is SGHTA, CDR2 FQGTGA. The CDR3 loop spans 18 amino acids. V lost 0 bases, J lost 2 bases, and 10 bases stayed unmatched.